This entry lists 26 T cell receptor beta chains sequenced from one sample in a study of identical twins. MiXCR was run by TCRdb on the 5' RACE reads, yielding one entry per CDR3 protein. Found here are about 720,000 distinct CDR3 sequences, 18% of them singletons; the top ten hold around 13%. These data were also filed under a second study, of T cells expressing NK-cell markers.

Input material: PBMCs. These receptors all stem from a woman between 18 and 29 years old in good health.

The V and J genes are TRBV20-1 and TRBJ1-1; TRBD1 is a possible D gene (6 bases). The CDR3 runs 14 residues. V was pared by 0 bases and J by 1 base, with 9 bases between. CDR1 is DFQATT, CDR2 SNEGSKA, per germline (reference sequence). The CDR3 DNA reads as TGCAGTGCTAGAGAAGCGGGACAGAACACTGAAGCTTTCTTT. Translated: CSAREAGQNTEAFF.

The chain has TRBV7-9 and TRBJ2-5; D ambiguous. V dropped 3 bases and J dropped 4 bases, with 9 bases sitting between them. Germline CDR1 and CDR2: SEHNR and FQNEAQ (reference sequence). The CDR3 loop spans 13 amino acids. In nucleotides, the CDR3 is TGTGCCAGCAGCTTCGAAGCACGAGAGACCCAGTACTTC. Amino acids: CASSFEARETQYF.

This clonotype was counted ten times or more. CDR3 DNA: TGCGCCAGCAGCGGGGACAGTCTTAATGAGCAGTTCTTC. It encodes CASSGDSLNEQFF. The genes are TRBV5-1 and TRBJ2-1, with 7 bases fitting TRBD1. CDR3 length: 13 residues. With 4 bases clipped from V and 7 bases from J, the junction kept 5 bases outside the gene matches. Germline V gene sequence: CDR1 SGHRS, CDR2 YFSETQ.

Only a few counts were recorded for this clonotype. The chain combines TRBV7-6 with TRBJ2-7; the match to TRBD2 covers 10 bases. There are 13 residues in the CDR3. CDR1 and CDR2 (germline): SGHVS, FNYEAQ. The V segment lost 8 bases and the J segment 6 bases; nucleotides outside the gene matches: 7. The CDR3 DNA is TGTGCCAGCGGGGCTAGCGGGAGTACCGAGCAGTACTTC. This codes for CASGASGSTEQYF.

The rearrangement joins TRBV7-9 to TRBJ2-3, with D maybe TRBD1 (5 bases). V was trimmed by 5 bases and J by 4 bases, leaving 13 bases between them. The CDR3 sequence is 14 residues long. CDR1 is SEHNR, CDR2 FQNEAQ, per germline (reference sequence). As DNA, the CDR3 is TGTGCCAGCAGCCCCTGGACAAACGCAGATACGCAGTATTTT. Translation gives CASSPWTNADTQYF.

This clonotype was detected a few times. Sequence at one end of the junction differs from germline and may be a read error. The CDR3: CASSFSGTGDGYTF. In DNA form, the CDR3 reads TGTGCTAGCAGCTTTAGCGGGACAGGGGACGGCTACACCTTC. The chain links TRBV7-7 to TRBJ1-2, with TRBD1 identical over 10 bases. CDR1 and CDR2 (germline): SSHAT, FNYEAQ (reference sequence). The CDR3 consists of 14 residues.

The chain is built from TRBV9 and TRBJ1-1; D is possibly TRBD1 (6 bases). V lost 0 bases and J lost 1, with 10 bases in between. The length of the CDR3 is 15 residues. CDR1 SGDLS and CDR2 YYNGEE come from the germline V gene. This CDR3 reads CASSVVRGKNTEAFF. CDR3 in DNA: TGTGCCAGCAGCGTAGTAAGGGGGAAGAACACTGAAGCTTTCTTT.

The CDR3 spells CASSYSRGRAVNEQFF. In DNA form, the CDR3 reads TGTGCCAGCAGTTACTCGAGGGGGCGGGCGGTTAATGAGCAGTTCTTC. The chain couples TRBV6-5 to TRBJ2-1; 7 bases are a match to TRBD1. The length of the CDR3 is 16 residues. V lost 0 bases to trimming and J lost 7 bases; unmatched junction nucleotides: 9. Germline-derived CDR1 and CDR2 are MNHEY and SVGAGI.

This sequence joins TRBV7-2 and TRBJ2-6; 8 bases match TRBD1. Germline CDR1 SGHTA, CDR2 FQGNSA. Unmatched junction bases numbered 10, after V lost 5 bases and J lost 4 bases. This CDR3 has 17 amino acids. CDR3 coding DNA: TGTGCCAGCAGCACCGGACAGGGTTTGAGAGGGGCCAACGTCCTGACTTTC. This translates into CASSTGQGLRGANVLTF.

This clonotype came up a few times. The chain has TRBV4-2 and TRBJ2-3; 14 bases match TRBD2. After removal of 0 bases from V and 0 bases from J, the junction contained 2 bases not matched to a gene. The CDR3 spans 18 residues. CDR1 is LGHNA, CDR2 YNFKEQ, per germline. The CDR3: CASSQDGTSGGSTDTQYF. Here the CDR3 DNA reads TGTGCCAGCAGCCAAGATGGGACTAGCGGGGGTAGCACAGATACGCAGTATTTT.

This clonotype was recorded a few times. V gene TRBV12-3 or TRBV12-4 combines with J gene TRBJ2-7; 11 positions agree with TRBD2. The CDR3 consists of 14 residues. Germline trimming cut 8 bases from V and 2 bases from J; bases unmatched to any gene: 5. For the CDR3, the DNA is TGTGCCAGCGGAATAGCGGGGGGGGCCTACGAGCAGTACTTC. Its protein is CASGIAGGAYEQYF.

Ten or more counts support this clonotype. The V call is TRBV12-3 or TRBV12-4, the J call TRBJ1-2; D is possibly TRBD1 (5 bases). This CDR3 has 13 residues. V was shortened by 5 bases and J by 4 bases, with 11 bases between the two germline ends. This CDR3 reads CASSLGTGYGYTF. CDR3 bases: TGTGCCAGCAGTCTCGGGACGGGCTATGGCTACACCTTC.

This clonotype was seen a handful of times. In DNA form, the CDR3 reads TGTGCCAGCAGCCAAGAATGGACAGGGAGCTCCTACGAGCAGTACTTC. Protein sequence: CASSQEWTGSSYEQYF. The chain employs TRBV4-2 and TRBJ2-7; 8 bases fit TRBD1. CDR1 is LGHNA, CDR2 YNFKEQ, per germline. After removal of 0 bases from V and 0 bases from J, the junction contained 4 bases not matched to a gene. This CDR3 has 16 residues.

This clonotype was counted once. The chain has TRBV3-1 and TRBJ2-1; TRBD1 agrees at 8 bases. Germline V gene lookup returns CDR1 LGHDT and CDR2 YNNKEL (reference sequence). This CDR3 has 16 amino acids. The junction had 7 bases not matched to a gene; V was cut back by 4 bases and J by 2 bases. The CDR3 reads CASSLTGGKTYNEQFF. As DNA, the CDR3 is TGTGCCAGCAGCCTAACAGGGGGGAAAACCTACAATGAGCAGTTCTTC.

This clonotype was recorded a few times. The DNA for the CDR3 is TGTGCCAGCAGTTCCCAGGGATTTGGAAATTCCGAGCAGTACTTC. Protein: CASSSQGFGNSEQYF. This chain uses TRBV12-3 or TRBV12-4 with TRBJ2-7, with a tentative D call TRBD1 (5 bases). Trimming removed 4 bases from V and 6 bases from J, with 19 bases in between. The CDR3 sequence is 15 residues long.

This chain uses TRBV5-1 with TRBJ1-2; weak D call: TRBD1 (5 bases). The CDR3 sequence is 14 residues long. Trimming cost V 0 bases and J 8 bases, with 14 bases left between them. Germline V gene lookup returns CDR1 SGHRS and CDR2 YFSETQ. The CDR3 DNA sequence: TGCGCCAGCAGCTTGGAGTCGGCGGAGGGGGGCTACACCTTC. Protein product: CASSLESAEGGYTF.

This clonotype has a handful of counts. J is TRBJ2-5 and V is TRBV20-1; 8 bases are shared with TRBD2. V was pared by 5 bases and J by 5 bases, with 10 bases of the junction left unmatched. Germline V gene data show CDR1 as DFQATT and CDR2 as SNEGSKA (reference sequence). The CDR3 has 14 residues. The CDR3 sequence is CSASYGGARETQYF. The CDR3 DNA follows: TGCAGTGCTTCTTACGGGGGGGCCCGGGAGACCCAGTACTTC.

The genes are TRBV20-1 and TRBJ2-5; 8 nucleotides match TRBD1. This CDR3 has 17 amino acids. The V gene end was trimmed by 5 bases and the J gene end by 3 bases; junction bases not matched to a gene: 17. CDR1 is DFQATT, CDR2 SNEGSKA, per germline (reference sequence). Here the CDR3 reads CSASDRYKTGVEETQYF. The CDR3 DNA sequence: TGCAGTGCTTCGGACCGATATAAGACAGGGGTGGAAGAGACCCAGTACTTC.

Of note for this clonotype: The junction departs from the called germline gene at one end, perhaps through a read error. V and J are TRBV12-3 or TRBV12-4 and TRBJ2-7, with 7 bases fitting TRBD1. There are 11 residues in the CDR3. For the CDR3, the DNA is TGTGCCAGCAGTTTAATGGGGACAGTGGGCTTC. It yields the protein CASSLMGTVGF.

This clonotype was detected only a few times. V usage is TRBV7-6 and J usage is TRBJ2-7, with TRBD1 as a possible D gene (5 bases). The germline V gene has CDR1 SGHVS and CDR2 FNYEAQ. The V end lost 2 bases, the J end lost 6 bases, and 23 bases lay between the germline ends. This CDR3 contains 17 residues. CDR3 bases: TGTGCCAGCAGCTTATCAATGCGAACCACAGGTCCCCTCGAGCAGTACTTC. Translating it yields CASSLSMRTTGPLEQYF.

In its sample, this clonotype was seen a few times. The CDR3 nucleotides read TGCAGCGTGGTAGCGGACAATGAGCAGTTCTTC. Translation gives CSVVADNEQFF. The chain carries TRBV29-1 and TRBJ2-1; tentative D call: TRBD2 (6 bases). The CDR3 spans 11 residues. Trimming removed 6 bases at V and 5 bases at J, with 8 bases between. Per germline, CDR1 SQVTM and CDR2 ANQGSEA.

This clonotype was detected a few times. This chain links TRBV10-3 with TRBJ2-7, with TRBD2 matching 7 bases. CDR1 is ENHRY and CDR2 is SYGVKD in the germline V gene. The CDR3 has 13 amino acids. V lost 7 bases and J lost 6; bases outside the gene matches: 9. CDR3 nucleotide sequence: TGTGCCATCAAGGCAGCTAGCGGCTCCGAGCAGTACTTC. Translated, it gives CAIKAASGSEQYF.

Only a few counts were recorded for this clonotype. V and J are TRBV9 and TRBJ2-3; TRBD2 is a possible D gene (7 bases). Trimming stripped 1 base from V and 3 bases from J, with 15 bases between. CDR1 is SGDLS, CDR2 YYNGEE, per germline. The length of the CDR3 is 16 residues. CDR3 in amino acids: CASSVIGGAFTDTQYF. Here the CDR3 DNA reads TGTGCCAGCAGCGTAATAGGGGGGGCTTTTACAGATACGCAGTATTTT.

This clonotype was seen more than once but under ten times. The chain recombines TRBV6-1 with TRBJ2-3; TRBD2 matches 7 bases. V dropped 8 bases and J dropped 0; count of bases not matched to a gene: 5. The CDR3 spans 14 residues. Germline V gene lookup returns CDR1 MNHNS and CDR2 SASEGT. Written as DNA, the CDR3 is TGTGCCAGCGCGGGAGCGGGGAGCACAGATACGCAGTATTTT. Its translation is CASAGAGSTDTQYF.

The chain links TRBV9 to TRBJ2-7; a possible D gene is TRBD2 (6 bases). This CDR3 spans 15 amino acids. The germline V gene has CDR1 SGDLS and CDR2 YYNGEE. V was shortened by 3 bases and J by 3 bases, with 16 bases between the two germline ends. The CDR3 region is CASSAGTGPGYEQYF. The CDR3 DNA reads as TGTGCCAGCAGCGCTGGGACTGGGCCGGGCTACGAGCAGTACTTC.

V and J are TRBV20-1 and TRBJ2-5; TRBD2 matches at 8 bases. V shed 2 bases and J 0 bases; nucleotides not matched to a gene: 8. Germline CDR1 DFQATT, CDR2 SNEGSKA (reference sequence). The CDR3 consists of 16 residues. Written as DNA, the CDR3 is TGCAGTGCTAGAACCGCTAGACTAGCGTACCAAGAGACCCAGTACTTC. It codes for CSARTARLAYQETQYF.